Listed below are T cell receptor beta chains from one sample, sequenced in a study of T cell changes during pregnancy in multiple sclerosis. TCRdb's table, derived via immunoSEQ multiplex PCR, lists solely in-frame clones and lacks some. Seen here are over 85,000 clones, about nine tenths observed once, and the top ten hold under 2%. The sample here was peripheral blood, taken after pregnancy. The receptors come from a female donor in good health, enrolled as a control in a pregnancy study. The CDR3 runs from the conserved cysteine through the conserved F or W. A D gene is named only where the DNA matches it firmly. Rows give clone size only sometimes, using once, few, many, or a class for an expanded clone.

d_gene,v_gene,j_gene,abundance,CDR3aa,CDR3nt
TRBD1,TRBV10-3,TRBJ2-2,-,CAIRQGQGAGELFF,TGTGCCATCAGACAGGGACAGGGAGCCGGGGAGCTGTTTTTT
TRBD1,TRBV25-1,TRBJ2-6,-,CASSARQGLSSGANVLTF,TGTGCCAGCAGTGCCCGACAGGGCCTGAGCTCTGGGGCCAACGTCCTGACTTTC
TRBD2,TRBV10-3,TRBJ2-2,-,CASSGGMNTGELFF,TGTGCCAGCTCGGGGGGGATGAACACCGGGGAGCTGTTTTTT
-,TRBV6-5,TRBJ1-1,-,CASSGHSNTEAFF,TGTGCCAGCTCGGGACACTCGAACACTGAAGCTTTCTTT
-,TRBV4-3,TRBJ2-1,-,CASSQVRGADEQFF,TGCGCCAGCAGCCAAGTCAGGGGGGCCGATGAGCAGTTCTTC
TRBD1,TRBV27,TRBJ2-6,once,CASRPRQGKGSGANVLTF,TGTGCCAGCAGACCTAGACAGGGTAAAGGCTCTGGGGCCAACGTCCTGACTTTC
-,TRBV4-3,TRBJ2-1,once,CASSQDGGGDYNEQFF,TGCGCCAGCAGCCAAGATGGTGGAGGGGACTACAATGAGCAGTTCTTC
TRBD1,TRBV19,TRBJ1-1,-,CASRLGQGTFLNTEAFF,TGTGCCAGTAGGCTGGGACAGGGGACGTTCCTGAACACTGAAGCTTTCTTT
-,TRBV2,TRBJ1-1,-,CASMTGFEAFF,TGTGCCAGCATGACGGGGTTTGAAGCTTTCTTT
TRBD1,TRBV7-9,TRBJ2-2,-,CASSPGDRGTGELFF,TGTGCCAGCAGCCCCGGGGACAGGGGGACCGGGGAGCTGTTTTTT
TRBD1,TRBV4-1,TRBJ2-7,-,CASSQGGSPTGAYEQYF,TGCGCCAGCAGCCAAGGAGGATCCCCGACAGGGGCCTACGAGCAGTACTTC
-,TRBV6-5,TRBJ2-7,-,CASSYSGKETYEQYF,TGTGCCAGCAGTTACTCCGGGAAGGAAACCTACGAGCAGTACTTC
-,TRBV7-9,TRBJ1-1,-,CASSFESQWTEANTEAFF,TGTGCCAGCAGCTTCGAATCCCAGTGGACAGAAGCGAACACTGAAGCTTTCTTT
-,TRBV7-9,TRBJ2-7,-,CASSPGLGLEQYF,TGTGCCAGCAGCCCGGGACTGGGGCTCGAGCAGTACTTC
TRBD2,TRBV6-6,TRBJ2-2,-,CASSRGSGGATGELFF,TGTGCCAGCAGCCGAGGGAGCGGGGGGGCCACCGGGGAGCTGTTTTTT
-,TRBV4-1,TRBJ2-5,-,CASSHLQGQETQYF,TGCGCCAGCAGCCATCTACAGGGCCAAGAGACCCAGTACTTC
-,TRBV9,TRBJ1-2,-,CASSPDTNYGYTF,TGTGCCAGCAGCCCGGACACTAACTATGGCTACACCTTC
TRBD1,TRBV19,TRBJ1-6,-,CASSVQGRHSPLHF,TGTGCCAGTAGTGTACAGGGGCGCCATTCACCCCTCCACTTT
-,TRBV7-9,TRBJ2-7,-,CASSPQGFPYEQYF,TGTGCCAGCAGCCCCCAGGGGTTTCCCTACGAGCAGTACTTC
-,TRBV7-3,TRBJ2-2,-,CASSYPGNTGELFF,TGTGCCAGCAGCTACCCAGGGAACACCGGGGAGCTGTTTTTT
TRBD1,TRBV5-8,TRBJ2-5,-,CASPRTGGETQYF,TGTGCCAGCCCTAGAACAGGGGGCGAGACCCAGTACTTC
-,TRBV11-2,TRBJ1-2,-,CASSTTQGYYGYTF,TGTGCCAGCAGCACAACACAGGGATACTATGGCTACACCTTC